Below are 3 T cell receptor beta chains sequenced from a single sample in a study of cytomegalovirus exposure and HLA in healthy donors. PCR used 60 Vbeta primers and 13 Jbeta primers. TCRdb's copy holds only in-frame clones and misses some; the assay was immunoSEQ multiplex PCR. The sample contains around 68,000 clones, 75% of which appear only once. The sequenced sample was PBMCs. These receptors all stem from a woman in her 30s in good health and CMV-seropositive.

The CDR3 region has the DNA TGTGCCAGCAGTCCCACTAGCGGGAGGCGGTACGAGCAGTACTTC. Encoded protein: CASSPTSGRRYEQYF. The rearrangement links TRBV6-5 to TRBJ2-5, with 12 bases lining up with TRBD2. The J call is uncertain, as TRBJ2-7 better fits the DNA end. Germline V gives CDR1 MNHEY, CDR2 SVGAGI. This CDR3 is 15 amino acids long.

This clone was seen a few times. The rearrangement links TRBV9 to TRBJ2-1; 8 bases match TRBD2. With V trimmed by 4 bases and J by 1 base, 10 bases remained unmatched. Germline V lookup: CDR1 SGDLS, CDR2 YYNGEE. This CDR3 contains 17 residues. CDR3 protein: CASSPQGSGSSYNEQFF. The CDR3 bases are TGTGCCAGCAGCCCTCAAGGGAGCGGGAGTTCCTACAATGAGCAGTTCTTC.

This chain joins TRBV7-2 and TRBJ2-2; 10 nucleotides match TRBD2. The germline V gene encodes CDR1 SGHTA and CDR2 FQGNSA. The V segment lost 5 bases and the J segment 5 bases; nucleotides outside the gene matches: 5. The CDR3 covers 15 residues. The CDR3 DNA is TGTGCCAGCAGCCTGACTAGCGGGCGAACCGGGGAGCTGTTTTTT. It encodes CASSLTSGRTGELFF.